These 26 T cell receptor beta chains were sequenced from one sample in a study of T cells in Graves' hyperthyroidism and ophthalmopathy. RNA transcripts served as the template for amplifying TCR beta CDR3 regions. The TCR CDR3 was amplified in a first-round RT-PCR using the HTBI primer set. From the multiplex PCR reads, TCRdb called clonotypes with MiXCR, one entry per CDR3 protein. Of about 95,000 distinct CDR3 sequences detected, around 40% appear once; the ten largest clones hold roughly a tenth. The sample consisted of peripheral blood or thyroid tissue (not recorded which). Receptors were obtained from a young woman with Graves' hyperthyroidism.

There are many counts of this clonotype. The rearrangement links TRBV5-1 to TRBJ1-4, with D hard to call. This CDR3 has 15 residues. The V end lost 2 bases, the J end lost 8 bases, and 16 bases lay between the germline ends. Germline CDR1 SGHRS, CDR2 YFSETQ. CDR3 in amino acids: CASSLRPTTSEKLFF. CDR3 DNA: TGCGCCAGCAGCTTAAGACCCACCACCTCCGAAAAACTGTTTTTT.

This clonotype was recorded at least ten times. The chain links TRBV7-9 to TRBJ1-4, with D possibly being TRBD1 (5 bases). Trimming shortened V by 0 bases and J by 8 bases, and 13 bases separated the two germline ends. Germline CDR1 is SEHNR and CDR2 is FQNEAQ (reference sequence). CDR3 length equals 15 residues. For the CDR3, the DNA is TGTGCCAGCAGCTTAGCCCGGGGCGGAAGCGAAAAACTGTTTTTT. Translated: CASSLARGGSEKLFF.

The chain carries TRBV24-1 and TRBJ1-2; TRBD1 agrees at 9 bases. Germline V gene sequence: CDR1 KGHDR, CDR2 SFDVKD. This CDR3 has 14 amino acids. CDR3 loop: CARFATGGAGGYTF. The CDR3, as DNA: TGTGCTAGATTTGCTACAGGGGGCGCAGGCGGCTACACCTTC.

This clonotype was recorded many times. In DNA form, the CDR3 reads TGTGCCAGCAGCCAGCGACAGTGGGCCAGCTACACCTTC. Translating it yields CASSQRQWASYTF. The rearrangement uses TRBV7-2 and TRBJ1-2, with D tentatively TRBD1 (5 bases). CDR3 length: 13 amino acids. Per the germline V gene, CDR1 is SGHTA and CDR2 is FQGNSA. The V and J ends lost 5 bases and 9 bases respectively, with 16 bases between them.

This clonotype occurred many times. The V and J genes are TRBV6-5 and TRBJ2-2; 8 nucleotides match TRBD1. Trimming at V came to 7 bases and at J to 7 bases, leaving 11 bases not matched to a gene. From germline, CDR1 is MNHEY and CDR2 SVGAGI. The CDR3 totals 15 residues. The DNA of the CDR3 is TGTGCCAGCAAACCCCCCAGGGGGCTGGGCGGGGAGCTGTTTTTT. It specifies CASKPPRGLGGELFF.

On this clonotype itself: The conserved phenylalanine or tryptophan is not found at the CDR3 terminus, so this likely reflects a read error. The chain has TRBV7-2 and TRBJ2-7; no clear D. The CDR3 sequence is 12 residues long. Germline V gene data show CDR1 as SGHTA and CDR2 as FQGNSA. With 2 bases removed from V and 6 bases from J, the gap between germline ends came to 8 bases. CDR3 residues: CASSLWDGEQYL. The CDR3 bases are TGTGCCAGCAGCTTATGGGATGGCGAGCAGTACCTC.

This clonotype was counted ten times or more. CDR3 sequence reads: CAHSQGGRGYEQYF. DNA for the CDR3: TGTGCCCATTCCCAGGGCGGGAGAGGCTACGAGCAGTACTTC. The chain recombines TRBV10-3 with TRBJ2-7; 7 bases line up with TRBD2. The J segment lost 3 bases and the V segment lost 11 bases, leaving 13 bases of the junction unmatched. CDR1 is ENHRY and CDR2 is SYGVKD in the germline V gene. CDR3 length: 14 residues.

The chain uses TRBV7-9 and TRBJ1-2, with 8 nucleotides matching TRBD1. With V trimmed by 4 bases and J by 3 bases, 4 bases remained unmatched. This CDR3 has 14 amino acids. CDR1 SEHNR and CDR2 FQNEAQ come from the germline V gene (reference sequence). The CDR3 loop is CASSSRTGYYGYTF. CDR3 bases: TGTGCCAGCAGCTCCAGGACAGGGTACTATGGCTACACCTTC.

This clonotype was picked up many times. V usage is TRBV7-2 and J usage is TRBJ1-1; D is perhaps TRBD1 (6 bases). The CDR3 has 14 amino acids. V gave up 0 bases and J gave up 12 bases, with 17 bases separating them. The germline V gene encodes CDR1 SGHTA and CDR2 FQGNSA. CDR3 sequence (DNA): TGTGCCAGCAGCTTAGCGCGACAGAGGGGGGTGACTTTCTTT. The encoded protein is CASSLARQRGVTFF.

This clonotype was observed many times. The CDR3 DNA follows: TGTGCCAGCAGCTTGGGGGCCAGCTCTGGAAACACCATATATTTT. Protein sequence: CASSLGASSGNTIYF. The chain recombines TRBV5-6 with TRBJ1-3; D not certain. The CDR3 has 15 residues. Germline V gene data show CDR1 as SGHDT and CDR2 as YYEEEE. V lost 0 bases and J lost 0, with 7 bases in between.

As for this clonotype: A junction end diverges from the germline sequence, so it may reflect a read error. The rearrangement links TRBV7-8 to TRBJ1-1; D ambiguous. The CDR3 runs to 17 residues. CDR1 and CDR2 from the germline V gene are SGHVS and FQNEAQ. In DNA, the CDR3 is TGCGCCAGCAGCCCCATCCCGGGCGGGGTTGCGCGGACTGAAGCTTTCTTT. It yields the protein CASSPIPGGVARTEAFF.

This sequence joins TRBV5-6 and TRBJ2-7; 12 bases map to TRBD2. CDR3 size: 14 residues. V was pared by 3 bases and J by 7 bases, with 5 bases of the junction left unmatched. In germline, CDR1 is SGHDT, CDR2 YYEEEE. The CDR3 coding sequence is TGTGCCAGCAGCTCATCGGGACTAGCGGGTGAGCAGTACTTC. It yields the protein CASSSSGLAGEQYF.

In its sample, this clonotype was seen many times. This chain links TRBV7-2 with TRBJ2-7; 8 bases align to TRBD2. V was pared by 3 bases and J by 2 bases, with 3 bases of the junction left unmatched. There are 14 residues in the CDR3. From germline, CDR1 is SGHTA and CDR2 FQGNSA. The CDR3 sequence: CASSFREGAYEQYF. CDR3 nucleotide sequence: TGTGCCAGCAGCTTCCGGGAGGGAGCCTACGAGCAGTACTTC.

This clonotype appeared many times. The chain carries TRBV5-1 and TRBJ2-7; 11 nucleotides align to TRBD2. Germline V CDR1 and CDR2: SGHRS, YFSETQ. The CDR3 contains 17 residues. The J segment lost 2 bases and the V segment lost 1 base, leaving 8 bases of the junction unmatched. This CDR3 is CASSLIGTSGQTYEQYF. The CDR3 nucleotides are TGCGCCAGCAGCTTGATCGGGACTAGCGGTCAAACCTACGAGCAGTACTTC.

The genes are TRBV7-9 and TRBJ1-6; no reliable D call. CDR3 length: 16 residues. Looked up from germline, CDR1 is SEHNR and CDR2 is FQNEAQ (reference sequence). V lost 5 bases to trimming and J lost 7 bases, with 18 bases between them. The CDR3 spells CASSQSPGVHNSPLHF. CDR3 nucleotide sequence: TGTGCCAGCAGCCAATCTCCTGGGGTCCACAATTCACCCCTCCACTTT.

This clonotype was seen repeatedly, ten times or more. V usage is TRBV12-3 or TRBV12-4 and J usage is TRBJ1-1; D gene uncertain. V lost 6 bases and J 8 bases, leaving 16 bases between the germline ends. The CDR3 runs 13 residues. The DNA for the CDR3 is TGTGCCAGCAGCCCATATCTTGGAAGAGAAGCTTTCTTT. Protein sequence: CASSPYLGREAFF.

This clonotype appeared many times. The genes are TRBV5-8 and TRBJ2-5; D gene ambiguous. Deletions cut 0 bases from V and 0 bases from J, with 9 bases between. The CDR3 is 15 amino acids. CDR1 is SGHTS, CDR2 YDEGEE, per germline. CDR3 residues: CASSLARTDQETQYF. The CDR3 nucleotides are TGTGCCAGCAGCTTGGCCAGGACGGACCAAGAGACCCAGTACTTC.

The V and J genes are TRBV5-8 and TRBJ2-5; 9 bases are shared with TRBD2. There are 15 residues in the CDR3. Trimming removed 4 bases from V and 4 bases from J; junction bases left unmatched: 8. Germline lookup yields CDR1 SGHTS and CDR2 YDEGEE. The CDR3 region has the DNA TGTGCCAGCAGCATTAGCGGGAGTTTAGGAGAGACCCAGTACTTC. It translates to CASSISGSLGETQYF. The full variable domain, rest sourced from reference TRBV5-8 and TRBJ2-5, is EAGVTQSPTHLIKTRGQQATLRCSPISGHTSVYWYQQALGLGLQFLLWYDEGEERNRGNFPPRFSGRQFPNYSSELNVNALELEDSALYLCASSISGSLGETQYFGPGTRLLVL.

Concerning this clonotype itself: This could be a read error, since a much larger clone is one nucleotide away. The genes are TRBV11-2 and TRBJ1-1; perhaps TRBD1 as D (6 bases). CDR3 size: 17 residues. V was pared by 5 bases and J by 1 base, with 20 bases between. Germline V gene data show CDR1 as SGHAT and CDR2 as FQNNGV. CDR3 region: CASSVRSGGGQNTEAFF. CDR3 coding DNA: TGTGCCAGCAGCGTACGATCCGGGGGCGGACAGAACACTGAAGCTTTCTTT.

J is TRBJ1-1 and V is TRBV28; the match to TRBD1 covers 7 bases. The J segment lost 7 bases and the V segment lost 6 bases, leaving 14 bases of the junction unmatched. The CDR3 extends over 15 amino acids. The germline gives CDR1 MDHEN, CDR2 SYDVKM. In nucleotides, the CDR3 is TGTGCCAGCAGACGAAGTCCCGGGACAGTGGTTGAAGCTTTCTTT. Its translation is CASRRSPGTVVEAFF. Full variable domain (outside the CDR3, taken from reference TRBV28 and TRBJ1-1): DVKVTQSSRYLVKRTGEKVFLECVQDMDHENMFWYRQDPGLGLRLIYFSYDVKMKEKGDIPEGYSVSREKKERFSLILESASTNQTSMYLCASRRSPGTVVEAFFGQGTRLTVV.

This clonotype showed up many times. The CDR3 DNA follows: TGTGCCAGCAGATTCGGTTTGAGACAGCCGAATTCACCCCTCCACTTT. Encoded protein: CASRFGLRQPNSPLHF. V usage is TRBV2 and J usage is TRBJ1-6, with D perhaps TRBD1 (5 bases). The CDR3 sequence is 16 residues long. The germline gives CDR1 SNHLY, CDR2 FYNNEI. V was pared by 6 bases and J by 7 bases, with 19 bases between.

This clonotype appeared a single time. The CDR3 carries no conserved terminal phenylalanine or tryptophan, so it likely arises from a read error. The DNA is left out, because the CDR3 cannot be placed on it with certainty; the CDR3 is given as TCRdb lists it. The V gene is TRBV20-1, the J gene TRBJ2-5. CDR1 and CDR2 (germline): DFQATT, SNEGSKA (reference sequence). The CDR3 is 10 residues long, counting both termini. The CDR3 loop reads CSARGETQYL.

This clonotype was counted many times. Compared with germline, one end of the junction differs, possibly owing to a read error. The rearrangement links TRBV13 to TRBJ2-5; possibly TRBD1 for D (5 bases). The CDR3 has 14 residues. CDR1 PRHDT and CDR2 FYEKMQ come from the germline V gene (reference sequence). Here the CDR3 reads CASSSQGSEETQYF. The CDR3 DNA is TGCGCCAGCAGCTCCCAGGGAAGCGAAGAGACCCAGTACTTC.

This clonotype showed up many times. The CDR3 bases are TGTGCCACCAGCACCCCTAGCGGGAGTGTGCAGTATTTT. Translated, it gives CATSTPSGSVQYF. The chain is built from TRBV15 and TRBJ2-3; 10 bases map to TRBD2. The CDR3 extends over 13 amino acids. Germline values: CDR1 LNHNV, CDR2 YYDKDF (reference sequence). V lost 4 bases, J lost 11 bases, and 6 bases stayed unmatched.

V and J are TRBV7-3 and TRBJ2-7; 9 bases line up with TRBD1. Unmatched junction bases numbered 5, after V lost 2 bases and J lost 6 bases. CDR3 size: 14 residues. In germline, CDR1 is SGHTA, CDR2 FQGTGA. The CDR3 here is CASSLLDRGGEQYF. In nucleotides, the CDR3 is TGTGCCAGCAGCTTATTGGACAGGGGTGGCGAGCAGTACTTC.

The sample holds many counts of this clonotype. The chain employs TRBV6-6 and TRBJ1-6; a weak D match, TRBD1 (6 bases). V dropped 6 bases and J dropped 10 bases, with 19 bases sitting between them. The CDR3 extends over 15 amino acids. CDR1 MNHNY and CDR2 SVGAGI come from the germline V gene (reference sequence). The CDR3 spells CASRRQTGAKSPLHF. The CDR3 region has the DNA TGTGCCAGCAGGCGTCAAACGGGGGCAAAATCACCCCTCCACTTT.